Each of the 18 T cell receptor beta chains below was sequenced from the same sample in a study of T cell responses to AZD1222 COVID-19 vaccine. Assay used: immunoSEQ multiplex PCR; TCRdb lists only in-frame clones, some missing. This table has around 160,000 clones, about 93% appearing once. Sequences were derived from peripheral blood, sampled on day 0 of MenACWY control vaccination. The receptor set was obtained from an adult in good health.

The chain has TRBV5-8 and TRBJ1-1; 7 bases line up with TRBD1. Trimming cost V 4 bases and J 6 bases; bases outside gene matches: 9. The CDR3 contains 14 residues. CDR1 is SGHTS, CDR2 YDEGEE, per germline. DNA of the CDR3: TGTGCCAGCAGCCAACCGGACAGGATGGCTGAAGCTTTCTTT. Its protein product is CASSQPDRMAEAFF.

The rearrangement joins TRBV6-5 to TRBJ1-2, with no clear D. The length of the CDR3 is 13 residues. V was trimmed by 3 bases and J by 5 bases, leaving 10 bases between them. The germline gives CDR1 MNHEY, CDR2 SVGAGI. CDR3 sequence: CASSYFDGYGYTF. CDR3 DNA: TGTGCCAGCAGTTATTTTGATGGGTATGGCTACACCTTC.

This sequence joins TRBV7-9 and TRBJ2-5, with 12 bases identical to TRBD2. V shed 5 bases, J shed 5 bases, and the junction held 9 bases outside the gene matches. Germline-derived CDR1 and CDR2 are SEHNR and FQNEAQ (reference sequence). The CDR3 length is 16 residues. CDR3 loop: CASSLLAGGPRETQYF. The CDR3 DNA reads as TGTGCCAGCAGCCTTCTAGCGGGAGGGCCGAGGGAGACCCAGTACTTC.

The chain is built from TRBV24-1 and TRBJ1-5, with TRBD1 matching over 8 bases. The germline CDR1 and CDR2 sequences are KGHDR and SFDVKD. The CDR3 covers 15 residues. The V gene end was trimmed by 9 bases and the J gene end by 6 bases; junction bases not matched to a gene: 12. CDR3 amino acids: CATFNGQGLSQPQHF. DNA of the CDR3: TGTGCCACCTTTAACGGACAGGGATTGAGTCAGCCCCAGCATTTT.

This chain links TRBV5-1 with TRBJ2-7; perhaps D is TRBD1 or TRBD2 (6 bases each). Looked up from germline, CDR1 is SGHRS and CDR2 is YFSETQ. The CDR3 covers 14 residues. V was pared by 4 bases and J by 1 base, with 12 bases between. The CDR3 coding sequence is TGCGCCAGCAGCCCCCGGGGGCCATCCTACGAGCAGTACTTC. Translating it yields CASSPRGPSYEQYF. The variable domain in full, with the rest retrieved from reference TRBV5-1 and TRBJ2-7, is KAGVTQTPRYLIKTRGQQVTLSCSPISGHRSVSWYQQTPGQGLQFLFEYFSETQRNKGNFPGRFSGRQFSNSRSEMNVSTLELGDSALYLCASSPRGPSYEQYFGPGTRLTVT.

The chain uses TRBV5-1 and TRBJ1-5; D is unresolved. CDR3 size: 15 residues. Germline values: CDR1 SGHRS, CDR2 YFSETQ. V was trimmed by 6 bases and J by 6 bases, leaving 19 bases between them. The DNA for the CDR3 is TGCGCCAGCACCGATTCGGTCGGGCTCGGTCAGCCCCAGCATTTT. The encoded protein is CASTDSVGLGQPQHF.

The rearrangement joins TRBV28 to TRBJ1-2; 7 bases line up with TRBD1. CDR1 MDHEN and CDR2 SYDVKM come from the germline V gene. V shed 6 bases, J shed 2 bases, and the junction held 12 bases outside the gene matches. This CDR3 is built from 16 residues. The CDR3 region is CASSSAAGTENYGYTF. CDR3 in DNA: TGTGCCAGCAGCTCAGCGGCCGGGACAGAGAACTATGGCTACACCTTC.

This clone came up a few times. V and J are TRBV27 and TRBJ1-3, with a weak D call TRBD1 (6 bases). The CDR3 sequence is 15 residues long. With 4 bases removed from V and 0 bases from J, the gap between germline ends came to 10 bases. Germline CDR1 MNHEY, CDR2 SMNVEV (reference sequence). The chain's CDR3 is CASSSRGGSGNTIYF. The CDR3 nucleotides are TGTGCCAGCAGTTCCAGGGGTGGCTCTGGAAACACCATATATTTT.

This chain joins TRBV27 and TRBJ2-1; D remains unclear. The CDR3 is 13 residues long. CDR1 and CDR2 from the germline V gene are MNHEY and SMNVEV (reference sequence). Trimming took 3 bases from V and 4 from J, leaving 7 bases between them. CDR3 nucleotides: TGTGCCAGCAGTTTGAACGGATACAATGAGCAGTTCTTC. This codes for CASSLNGYNEQFF.

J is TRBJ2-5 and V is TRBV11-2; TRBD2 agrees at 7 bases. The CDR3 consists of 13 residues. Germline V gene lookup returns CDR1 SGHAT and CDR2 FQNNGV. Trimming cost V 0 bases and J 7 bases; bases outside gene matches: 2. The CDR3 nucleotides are TGTGCCAGCAGCTTAGAGCCGGGAGGGACCCAGTACTTC. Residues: CASSLEPGGTQYF.

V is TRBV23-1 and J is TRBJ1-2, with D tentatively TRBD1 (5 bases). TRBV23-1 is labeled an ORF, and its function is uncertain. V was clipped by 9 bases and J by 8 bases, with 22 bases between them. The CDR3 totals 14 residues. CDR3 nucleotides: TGCGCCAGTAGCAACCGGACTTCAGGGTGCGGCTACACCTTC. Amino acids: CASSNRTSGCGYTF.

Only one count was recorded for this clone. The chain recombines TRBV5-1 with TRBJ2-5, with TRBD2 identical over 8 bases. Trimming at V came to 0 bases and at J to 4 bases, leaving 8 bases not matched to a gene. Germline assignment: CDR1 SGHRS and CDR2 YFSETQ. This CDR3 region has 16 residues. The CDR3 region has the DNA TGCGCCAGCAGCTTGGTCGGGACTAGTGGTCCAGAGACCCAGTACTTC. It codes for CASSLVGTSGPETQYF. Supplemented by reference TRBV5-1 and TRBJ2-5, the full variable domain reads KAGVTQTPRYLIKTRGQQVTLSCSPISGHRSVSWYQQTPGQGLQFLFEYFSETQRNKGNFPGRFSGRQFSNSRSEMNVSTLELGDSALYLCASSLVGTSGPETQYFGPGTRLLVL.

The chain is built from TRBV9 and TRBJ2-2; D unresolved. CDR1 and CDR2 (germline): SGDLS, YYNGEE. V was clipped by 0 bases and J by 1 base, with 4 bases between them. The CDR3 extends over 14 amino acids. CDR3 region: CASSVDLNTGELFF. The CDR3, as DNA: TGTGCCAGCAGCGTAGATTTGAACACCGGGGAGCTGTTTTTT.

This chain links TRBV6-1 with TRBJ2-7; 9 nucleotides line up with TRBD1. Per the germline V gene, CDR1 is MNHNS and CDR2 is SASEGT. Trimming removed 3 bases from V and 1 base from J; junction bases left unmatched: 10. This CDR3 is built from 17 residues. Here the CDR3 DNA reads TGTGCCAGCAGTGATCCCCTTGGGGGGACAGGGTCCTACGAGCAGTACTTC. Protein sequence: CASSDPLGGTGSYEQYF.

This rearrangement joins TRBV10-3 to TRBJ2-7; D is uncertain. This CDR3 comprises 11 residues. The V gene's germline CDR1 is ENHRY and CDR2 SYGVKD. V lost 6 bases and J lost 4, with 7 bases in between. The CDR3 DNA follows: TGTGCCATCAGCGATGGGTACGAGCAGTACTTC. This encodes CAISDGYEQYF.

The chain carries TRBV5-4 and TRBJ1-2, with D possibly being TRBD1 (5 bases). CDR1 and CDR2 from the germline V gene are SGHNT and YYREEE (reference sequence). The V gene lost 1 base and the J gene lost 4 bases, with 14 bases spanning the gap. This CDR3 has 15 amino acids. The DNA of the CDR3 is TGTGCCAGCAGCTTGTTTTCAGGGCGAGGCTATGGCTACACCTTC. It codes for CASSLFSGRGYGYTF. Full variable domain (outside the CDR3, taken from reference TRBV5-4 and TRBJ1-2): ETGVTQSPTHLIKTRGQQVTLRCSSQSGHNTVSWYQQALGQGPQFIFQYYREEENGRGNFPPRFSGLQFPNYSSELNVNALELDDSALYLCASSLFSGRGYGYTFGSGTRLTVV.

The CDR3 nucleotides read TGTGCCAGCACCCAAGCGCAGGGGACCTCCTATGGCTACACCTTC. Translation: CASTQAQGTSYGYTF. This chain uses TRBV6-5 with TRBJ1-2; D possibly corresponds to TRBD1 (6 bases). V was shortened by 7 bases and J by 4 bases, with 19 bases between the two germline ends. Germline loops: CDR1 MNHEY, CDR2 SVGAGI. The CDR3 runs to 15 residues.

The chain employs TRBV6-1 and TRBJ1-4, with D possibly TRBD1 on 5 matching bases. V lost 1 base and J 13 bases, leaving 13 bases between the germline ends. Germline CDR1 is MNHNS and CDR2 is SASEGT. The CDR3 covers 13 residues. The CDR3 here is CASSEGARARLFF. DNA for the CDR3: TGTGCCAGCAGTGAAGGTGCCAGGGCGCGACTGTTTTTT.